Each of the 8 T cell receptor beta chains below was sequenced from the same sample in a study of cytotoxic CD8 clonotypes in ibrutinib-treated CLL. Sequencing was performed with immunoSEQ multiplex PCR; in TCRdb, only in-frame clones are kept and a portion is missing. Among some 92,000 clones listed, 75% to 80% were seen once. The sample consisted of PBMCs, taken after 24 months of ibrutinib treatment. The source of these receptors is a human donor with chronic lymphocytic leukemia.

CDR3 in DNA: TGCAGTGCTAGCAGTACCTACGAGCAGTACTTC. Amino acid sequence: CSASSTYEQYF. This rearrangement joins TRBV20-1 to TRBJ2-7, with D unclear. V lost 3 bases and J 2 bases, leaving 5 bases between the germline ends. The CDR3 spans 11 residues. Germline V gene lookup returns CDR1 DFQATT and CDR2 SNEGSKA (reference sequence).

This sequence joins TRBV7-2 and TRBJ2-3; no firm D call. The CDR3 has 14 residues. CDR1 is SGHTA and CDR2 is FQGNSA in the germline V gene. The germline V and J ends were trimmed by 3 bases and 4 bases, with 11 bases remaining between them. CDR3 in amino acids: CASSLAVGADTQYF. In DNA form, the CDR3 reads TGTGCCAGCAGCTTGGCGGTGGGTGCAGATACGCAGTATTTT.

The genes are TRBV5-1 and TRBJ2-3, with a weak D call TRBD2 (5 bases). This CDR3 is 19 amino acids long. Looked up from germline, CDR1 is SGHRS and CDR2 is YFSETQ. With 0 bases removed from V and 3 bases from J, the gap between germline ends came to 23 bases. CDR3 protein: CASSLEPGRSSGGTDTQYF. DNA for the CDR3: TGCGCCAGCAGCTTGGAGCCGGGTAGGTCCAGCGGCGGAACAGATACGCAGTATTTT.

The chain joins TRBV5-1 to TRBJ2-3, with 8 bases matching TRBD2. CDR3 length: 15 amino acids. Trimming at V came to 3 bases and at J to 0 bases, leaving 3 bases not matched to a gene. Germline CDR1 and CDR2: SGHRS and YFSETQ. DNA for the CDR3: TGCGCCAGCAGCTCTTTAGCGGGGAGCACAGATACGCAGTATTTT. Protein sequence: CASSSLAGSTDTQYF.

The chain employs TRBV5-1 and TRBJ1-2, with D tentatively TRBD1 (6 bases). Germline V gene sequence: CDR1 SGHRS, CDR2 YFSETQ. This CDR3 contains 13 residues. Trimming shortened V by 0 bases and J by 8 bases, and 11 bases separated the two germline ends. The CDR3 spells CASSLGGQRGYTF. The DNA of the CDR3 is TGCGCCAGCAGCTTGGGGGGGCAAAGAGGCTACACCTTC.

This chain uses TRBV5-8 with TRBJ2-3, with D possibly matching TRBD2 (5 bases). Germline CDR1 SGHTS, CDR2 YDEGEE. The CDR3 runs to 15 residues. The V gene lost 4 bases and the J gene lost 5 bases, with 17 bases spanning the gap. The CDR3 DNA follows: TGTGCCAGCAGCCACTTCCCGGGATCGAGAGATACGCAGTATTTT. It is translated as CASSHFPGSRDTQYF.

The chain couples TRBV18 to TRBJ2-5, with D maybe TRBD2 (7 bases). Germline CDR1 is KGHSH and CDR2 is LQKENI. The CDR3 sequence is 13 residues long. The V end was cut by 5 bases, the J end by 5 bases, with 12 bases between. CDR3 protein: CASSTRGGETQYF. The DNA of the CDR3 is TGTGCCAGCTCAACCAGGGGAGGGGAGACCCAGTACTTC.

The CDR3 spells CASSFQGLAGGGLGETQYF. CDR3 coding DNA: TGTGCCAGCAGTTTCCAGGGACTAGCGGGAGGGGGTTTAGGGGAGACCCAGTACTTC. This chain links TRBV27 with TRBJ2-5; 16 bases are a match to TRBD2. Trimming removed 3 bases from V and 5 bases from J; junction bases left unmatched: 12. Per the germline V gene, CDR1 is MNHEY and CDR2 is SMNVEV (reference sequence). The CDR3 covers 19 residues.